This note documents a single TCR beta chain sequence. The antigen is not known. Produced via immunoSEQ multiplex PCR; TCRdb's table is partial and in-frame only. The table has more than 75,000 clones, approximately 85% seen once; the top ten hold 0.2% to 0.25%. These data are taken from a study of OX40 agonist ivuxolimab in advanced cancers. The CDR3 is 12 amino acids. V lost 3 bases to trimming and J lost 1 base, with 4 bases between them. CDR1 and CDR2 (germline): KGHSH, LQKENI. Whole-study results and caveats: There were, on average, more expanded clones in CD8+ T cells than in CD4+.

This clonotype originated in an adult with an advanced solid tumor such as melanoma, head and neck, liver or kidney cancer. The rearrangement uses TRBV18 and TRBJ2-7; D unclear. Sequencing was performed on CD4+ or CD8+ T cells sorted from blood, taken in a trial of the OX40 agonist ivuxolimab. This CDR3 reads CASSPGSYEQYF. DNA of the CDR3: TGTGCCAGCTCACCGGGATCCTACGAGCAGTACTTC.